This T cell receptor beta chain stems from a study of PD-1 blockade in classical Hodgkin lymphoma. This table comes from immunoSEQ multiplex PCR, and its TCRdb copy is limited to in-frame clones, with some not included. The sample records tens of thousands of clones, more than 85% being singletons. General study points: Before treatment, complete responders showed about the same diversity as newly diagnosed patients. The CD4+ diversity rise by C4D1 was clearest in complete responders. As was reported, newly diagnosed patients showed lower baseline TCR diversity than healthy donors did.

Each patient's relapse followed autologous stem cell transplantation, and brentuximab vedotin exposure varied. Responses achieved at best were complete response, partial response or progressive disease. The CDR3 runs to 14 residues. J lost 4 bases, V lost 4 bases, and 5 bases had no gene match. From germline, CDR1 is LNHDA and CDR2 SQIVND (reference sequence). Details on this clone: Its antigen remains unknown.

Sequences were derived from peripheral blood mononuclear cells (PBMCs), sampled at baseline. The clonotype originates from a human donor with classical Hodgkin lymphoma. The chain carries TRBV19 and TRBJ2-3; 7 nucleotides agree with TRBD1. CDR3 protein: CASSTRTGSDTQYF. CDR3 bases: TGTGCCAGTAGTACCCGGACAGGTTCAGATACGCAGTATTTT. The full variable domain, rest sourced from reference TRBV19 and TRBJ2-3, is DGGITQSPKYLFRKEGQNVTLSCEQNLNHDAMYWYRQDPGQGLRLIYYSQIVNDFQKGDIAEGYSVSREKKESFPLTVTSAQKNPTAFYLCASSTRTGSDTQYFGPGTRLTVL.